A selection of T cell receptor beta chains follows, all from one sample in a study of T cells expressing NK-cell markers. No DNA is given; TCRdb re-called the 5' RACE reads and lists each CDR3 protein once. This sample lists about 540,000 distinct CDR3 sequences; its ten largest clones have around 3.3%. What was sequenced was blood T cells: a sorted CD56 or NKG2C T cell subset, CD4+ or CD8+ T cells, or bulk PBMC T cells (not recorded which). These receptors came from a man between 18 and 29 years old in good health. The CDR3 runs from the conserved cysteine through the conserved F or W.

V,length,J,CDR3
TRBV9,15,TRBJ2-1,CASSVGGEGAGEQFF
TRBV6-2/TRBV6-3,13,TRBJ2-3,CASRRPGSDTQYF
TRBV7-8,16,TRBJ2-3,CASSMGLAGKTDTQYF
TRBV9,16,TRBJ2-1,CASSKASGSAANEQFF
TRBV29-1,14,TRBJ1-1,CSVARQGKGTEAFF
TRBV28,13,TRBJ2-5,CASRRTGPLDQYF
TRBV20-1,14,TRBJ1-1,CSASAGTRNTEAFF
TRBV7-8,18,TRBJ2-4,CASSKILGREGAKNIQYF
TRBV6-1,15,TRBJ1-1,CASSEQGQGETEAFF
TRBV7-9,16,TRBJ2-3,CASSLVGGLRTDTQYF
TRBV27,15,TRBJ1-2,CASSLVFPETDGYTF
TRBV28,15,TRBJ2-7,CASSGGTSVLGEQYF
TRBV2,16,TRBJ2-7,CASTLAGGPVSYEQYF
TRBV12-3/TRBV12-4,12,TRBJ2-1,CASRLTSNEQFF
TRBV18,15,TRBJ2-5,CASSPKAGGVETQYF
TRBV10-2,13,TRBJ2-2,CASINQGTGELFF
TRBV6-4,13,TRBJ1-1,CASSDGSVGAAFF
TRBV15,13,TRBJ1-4,CATRSWANEKLFF
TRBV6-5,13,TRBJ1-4,CASSPLSIEKLFF
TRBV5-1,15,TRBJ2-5,CASRPLDREGETQYF
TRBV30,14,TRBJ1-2,CAWSGGQINYGYTF
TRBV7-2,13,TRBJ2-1,CASSPTPGQMQFF
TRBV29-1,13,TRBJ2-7,CSAKGLASYEQYF
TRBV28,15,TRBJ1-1,CASSATGTGVPEAFF
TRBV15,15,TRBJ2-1,CATSRRDLGPNEQFF
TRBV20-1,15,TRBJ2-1,CSARRRGRPNHEQFF
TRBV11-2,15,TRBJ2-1,CASSRAGTHYNEQFF
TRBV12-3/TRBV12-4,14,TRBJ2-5,CASRPSRAVGTQYF
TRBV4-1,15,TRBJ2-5,CASSPGLAMVETQYF
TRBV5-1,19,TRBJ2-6,CASSSTTPGQPSEANVLTF
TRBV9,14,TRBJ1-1,CASSTGGWDTEAFF
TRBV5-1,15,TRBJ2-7,CASSDGLAIPYEQYF
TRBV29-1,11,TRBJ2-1,CSAILGIEQFF
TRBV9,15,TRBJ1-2,CASSATGATNYGYTF
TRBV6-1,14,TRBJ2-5,CASSDPGTRETQYF
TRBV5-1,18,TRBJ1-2,CASSLAGTGGLGAYGYTF
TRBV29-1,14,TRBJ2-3,CSVTGGAYSDTQYF
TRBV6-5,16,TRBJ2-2,CASSYSWVLYTGELFF
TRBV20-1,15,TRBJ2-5,CSARETGTSAATQYF
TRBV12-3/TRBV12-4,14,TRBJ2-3,CASSLFRGVDTQYF
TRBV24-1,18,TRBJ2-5,CATSDLGDGTGLQETQYF
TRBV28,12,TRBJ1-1,CASSFQGTQAFF
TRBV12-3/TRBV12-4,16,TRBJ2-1,CASSLRGQGINNEQFF
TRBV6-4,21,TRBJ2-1,CASTTTQTSGSPGGPYNEQFF
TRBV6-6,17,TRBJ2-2,CASSQTSGSTDTGELFF
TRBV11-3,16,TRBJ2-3,CASSLGGTAPTDTQYF
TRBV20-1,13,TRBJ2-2,CSATNGSTGELFF
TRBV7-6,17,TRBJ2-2,CASSLGGGTGPTGELFF
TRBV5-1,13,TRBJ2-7,CASSETSFNEQYF
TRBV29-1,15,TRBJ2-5,CSVEDRGGRRETQYF
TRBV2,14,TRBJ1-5,CASRLQGTNQPQHF
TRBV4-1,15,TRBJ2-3,CASSQRDRDTDTQYF
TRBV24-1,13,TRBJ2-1,CAKAGAPHNEQFF